The 17 T cell receptor beta chains listed next were all sequenced from one sample in a study of CXCR3-negative and CXCR3-positive naive CD8 T cells. Points from the study as a whole: Naive cells with CXCR3 showed TRB CDR3s that were more hydrophobic than those in CXCR3-negative naive cells.

Antigens of these TCRs are unknown. The authors made the TRB cDNA libraries by 5' RACE using UMI labels. Using the 5' RACE reads, TCRdb records one entry per CDR3 protein without DNA. The table lists about 50,000 distinct CDR3 sequences. The sequenced sample consisted of naive CXCR3+ CD8+ T cells from blood. Stated subset: CD45RO-CCR7+CD27+CD95- naive CD8+ T cells expressing CXCR3 (TNR3+). Receptors were obtained from a human donor in good health. Some clones in this sample may be carry-over from other donors' samples.

This chain connects TRBV23-1 to TRBJ2-5; the TRBD2 assignment by TCRdb is unverifiable without DNA. TRBV23-1 is placed among ORFs of uncertain function. CDR3 length: 15 residues. This CDR3 is CASTRGGQIQETQYF.

This chain uses TRBV19 with TRBJ1-1. The CDR3 length is 13 residues. Germline V gives CDR1 LNHDA, CDR2 SQIVND (reference sequence). CDR3 protein: CASSRPSGTEAFF.

This chain uses TRBV11-2 with TRBJ2-7; TCRdb names TRBD2, which stays unverified in the absence of DNA. Germline-derived CDR1 and CDR2 are SGHAT and FQNNGV. This CDR3 comprises 15 residues. CDR3 in amino acids: CASSWTSGGSYEQYF.

This rearrangement joins TRBV9 to TRBJ1-1. Germline values: CDR1 SGDLS, CDR2 YYNGEE. The CDR3 is 15 residues long. The CDR3 sequence is CASSVDQEMNTEAFF.

The chain recombines TRBV23-1 with TRBJ2-4; TCRdb's D gene call, TRBD1, goes unchecked for lack of DNA. TRBV23-1 is assigned to the ORF class and has an uncertain function. The CDR3 loop spans 14 amino acids. CDR3 in amino acids: CASRDRAAKNIQYF.

The V call is TRBV20-1, the J call TRBJ1-5; the TRBD1 assignment by TCRdb is unverifiable without DNA. Germline lookup yields CDR1 DFQATT and CDR2 SNEGSKA (reference sequence). The CDR3 is 15 residues long. The CDR3 protein is CSAREMTTGYQPQHF.

This chain joins TRBV25-1 and TRBJ2-1; TCRdb designates TRBD1, a call that cannot be tested without DNA. The germline V gene encodes CDR1 MGHDK and CDR2 SYGVNS. This CDR3 is built from 14 residues. CDR3 sequence: CASSWTGGPNEQFF.

The rearrangement joins TRBV29-1 to TRBJ2-7; TCRdb gives TRBD1 as the D gene, but with no DNA this cannot be confirmed. Germline values: CDR1 SQVTM, CDR2 ANQGSEA. There are 13 residues in the CDR3. CDR3 amino acids: CSVGQGQAYEQYF.

The chain carries TRBV28 and TRBJ2-2; TCRdb's D call, TRBD2, is unchecked because there is no DNA. CDR3 length: 12 residues. The germline gives CDR1 MDHEN, CDR2 SYDVKM. The CDR3 loop reads CASRPPTGELFF.

The genes are TRBV29-1 and TRBJ2-7. This CDR3 has 13 residues. Germline V lookup: CDR1 SQVTM, CDR2 ANQGSEA. CDR3 sequence reads: CSVRRPSSYEQYF.

This sequence joins TRBV7-6 and TRBJ2-7; TCRdb's D gene call, TRBD1, goes unchecked for lack of DNA. The germline V gene has CDR1 SGHVS and CDR2 FNYEAQ. The CDR3 sequence is 17 residues long. The CDR3 reads CASSGPEHGGIPYEQYF.

The gene calls are TRBV7-6 and TRBJ1-2. The CDR3 spans 12 residues. Looked up from germline, CDR1 is SGHVS and CDR2 is FNYEAQ. CDR3 sequence reads: CASSFTGGGYTF.

The chain is built from TRBV10-3 and TRBJ2-7. The CDR3 runs to 14 residues. The germline V gene encodes CDR1 ENHRY and CDR2 SYGVKD. The CDR3 loop reads CAISEADDPYEQYF.

V is TRBV21-1 and J is TRBJ2-3; no DNA is available, so the TRBD1 call from TCRdb remains unchecked. TRBV21-1 is classified as a pseudogene. This CDR3 is built from 13 residues. This CDR3 reads CASSKSWGDTQYF.

V gene TRBV4-3 combines with J gene TRBJ1-1. This CDR3 has 15 amino acids. Looked up from germline, CDR1 is LGHNA and CDR2 is YSLEER. The CDR3: CASSQDTIGDTEAFF.

V gene TRBV4-1 combines with J gene TRBJ2-1; no DNA is available, so the TRBD2 call from TCRdb remains unchecked. Germline CDR1 and CDR2: MGHRA and YSYEKL. The CDR3 is 18 residues long. CDR3 residues: CASSQDRVAGVYYNEQFF.

V usage is TRBV5-5 and J usage is TRBJ2-2; TCRdb's D call, TRBD2, is unchecked because there is no DNA. Germline assignment: CDR1 SGHKS and CDR2 YYEKEE (reference sequence). The CDR3 totals 17 residues. The chain's CDR3 is CASSGTSGYANTGELFF.